This entry lists 18 T cell receptor beta chains sequenced from one sample in a study of T cell responses to AZD1222 COVID-19 vaccine. Method: immunoSEQ multiplex PCR; TCRdb's copy keeps in-frame clones and lacks some. The sample includes under 150,000 clones, more than 85% of them seen just once. Specimen: peripheral blood, collected on day 0 of AZD1222 vaccination. Every receptor here comes from an adult in good health.

Only a few counts were recorded for this clone. The chain links TRBV18 to TRBJ2-7; D is uncertain. V lost 5 bases to trimming and J lost 3 bases, with 11 bases between them. This CDR3 contains 13 residues. Germline assignment: CDR1 KGHSH and CDR2 LQKENI. DNA for the CDR3: TGTGCCAGCTCAAGATACCCGGGCTACGAGCAGTACTTC. It encodes CASSRYPGYEQYF.

The chain is built from TRBV9 and TRBJ2-7; 12 bases are shared with TRBD1. J was trimmed by 6 bases and V by 4 bases; bases with no gene match: 5. Germline CDR1 is SGDLS and CDR2 is YYNGEE. The CDR3 is 14 residues long. CDR3 amino acids: CASSPGQGAFEQYF. The CDR3 nucleotides are TGTGCCAGCAGCCCGGGACAGGGGGCCTTCGAGCAGTACTTC.

J is TRBJ1-4 and V is TRBV7-6; no clear D gene. The ends were cut back, 4 bases at V and 5 bases at J, with 14 bases in the middle. The CDR3 sequence is 15 residues long. Germline V gene data show CDR1 as SGHVS and CDR2 as FNYEAQ. CDR3 coding DNA: TGTGCCAGCAGCTCCCAGGCGCTGAAGAATGAAAAACTGTTTTTT. This translates into CASSSQALKNEKLFF.

The gene calls are TRBV7-2 and TRBJ2-3; 12 bases align to TRBD2. The CDR3 runs to 18 residues. The J segment lost 2 bases and the V segment lost 3 bases, leaving 9 bases of the junction unmatched. Germline CDR1 is SGHTA and CDR2 is FQGNSA. CDR3 in amino acids: CASSFFPGLAGSTDTQYF. Here the CDR3 DNA reads TGTGCCAGCAGCTTTTTCCCTGGACTAGCGGGGTCCACAGATACGCAGTATTTT.

The CDR3 nucleotides read TGCGCCAGCAGCTCCGGACAGGGGGCGCCGGAGACCCAGTACTTC. As protein: CASSSGQGAPETQYF. The chain carries TRBV5-1 and TRBJ2-5; 11 bases are a match to TRBD1. V was pared by 3 bases and J by 5 bases, with 6 bases of the junction left unmatched. Germline V lookup: CDR1 SGHRS, CDR2 YFSETQ. This CDR3 region has 15 residues.

This chain connects TRBV7-6 to TRBJ2-1; D tentatively fits TRBD1 or TRBD2 (5 bases each). CDR1 is SGHVS and CDR2 is FNYEAQ in the germline V gene. This CDR3 region has 15 residues. V was cut by 3 bases and J by 4 bases, with 13 bases left in between. The CDR3 nucleotides are TGTGCCAGCAGCTTCCGGGACGGAGAATACAATGAGCAGTTCTTC. The encoded protein is CASSFRDGEYNEQFF.

This chain connects TRBV27 to TRBJ1-1; 8 positions agree with TRBD1. The V gene's germline CDR1 is MNHEY and CDR2 SMNVEV (reference sequence). This CDR3 region has 17 residues. V shed 5 bases, J shed 0 bases, and the junction held 11 bases outside the gene matches. This chain's CDR3 is CASSPLRGRGMNTEAFF. CDR3 coding DNA: TGTGCCAGCAGTCCGCTCAGGGGGCGAGGGATGAACACTGAAGCTTTCTTT.

This sequence joins TRBV28 and TRBJ1-5; 8 bases match TRBD1. J gave up 6 bases and V 3 bases, and 4 bases lay outside the gene matches. This CDR3 comprises 14 residues. Germline CDR1 reads MDHEN; CDR2 reads SYDVKM. For the CDR3, the DNA is TGTGCCAGCAGTTTGGGGACAGGTGTTCAGCCCCAGCATTTT. Translated, it gives CASSLGTGVQPQHF. Full variable domain (rest looked up from reference TRBV28 and TRBJ1-5): DVKVTQSSRYLVKRTGEKVFLECVQDMDHENMFWYRQDPGLGLRLIYFSYDVKMKEKGDIPEGYSVSREKKERFSLILESASTNQTSMYLCASSLGTGVQPQHFGDGTRLSIL.

The chain combines TRBV5-4 with TRBJ2-5, with 13 bases aligning to TRBD2. V lost 1 base and J lost 3; bases outside the gene matches: 0. The germline CDR1 and CDR2 sequences are SGHNT and YYREEE (reference sequence). The CDR3 is 15 residues long. The CDR3 sequence is CASSLTSGGEETQYF. The CDR3 coding sequence is TGTGCCAGCAGCTTGACTAGCGGGGGGGAAGAGACCCAGTACTTC.

The rearrangement uses TRBV29-1 and TRBJ1-2; D unresolved. Germline CDR1 is SQVTM and CDR2 is ANQGSEA. This CDR3 has 12 amino acids. V gave up 4 bases and J gave up 4 bases, with 10 bases separating them. CDR3 sequence: CSVGQEGYGYTF. CDR3 nucleotide sequence: TGCAGCGTTGGTCAGGAAGGCTATGGCTACACCTTC.

V and J are TRBV2 and TRBJ2-3; D is possibly TRBD2 (6 bases). This CDR3 has 14 amino acids. Germline V gives CDR1 SNHLY, CDR2 FYNNEI. V lost 3 bases and J 4 bases, leaving 11 bases between the germline ends. The CDR3 reads CASSDREHPDTQYF. DNA of the CDR3: TGTGCCAGCAGTGATCGGGAGCACCCAGATACGCAGTATTTT.

J is TRBJ1-4 and V is TRBV6-5; 7 bases line up with TRBD1. The ends lost 7 bases at V and 5 bases at J; junction bases unmatched: 10. The CDR3 is 15 amino acids. CDR1 MNHEY and CDR2 SVGAGI come from the germline V gene. The CDR3 loop is CASTPLSRGNEKLFF. The DNA of the CDR3 is TGTGCCAGCACCCCCCTGTCCAGGGGGAATGAAAAACTGTTTTTT.

The chain couples TRBV4-1 to TRBJ2-7, with no clear D. V lost 0 bases and J 3 bases, leaving 18 bases between the germline ends. The CDR3 runs to 17 residues. Per germline, CDR1 MGHRA and CDR2 YSYEKL. The chain's CDR3 is CASSQDSLGIADYEQYF. The CDR3 DNA reads TGCGCCAGCAGCCAAGATTCGCTGGGTATAGCAGACTACGAGCAGTACTTC.

CDR3 amino acids: CASSFGLNNEQFF. Written as DNA, the CDR3 is TGCGCCAGCAGCTTCGGACTTAACAATGAGCAGTTCTTC. This sequence joins TRBV5-1 and TRBJ2-1; D possibly corresponds to TRBD2 (5 bases). Germline loops: CDR1 SGHRS, CDR2 YFSETQ. Trimming pared 2 bases from V and 5 bases from J, leaving 8 bases between. The CDR3 has 13 residues.

The V and J genes are TRBV6-4 and TRBJ2-3; D unresolved. The germline CDR1 and CDR2 sequences are MRHNA and SNTAGT. This CDR3 region has 13 residues. With 4 bases removed from V and 6 bases from J, the gap between germline ends came to 11 bases. CDR3 sequence: CASSVESWDTQYF. CDR3 sequence (DNA): TGTGCCAGCAGTGTAGAGTCTTGGGATACGCAGTATTTT.

The rearrangement joins TRBV6-1 to TRBJ1-2; unclear D gene. V was clipped by 2 bases and J by 1 base, with 11 bases between them. The V gene's germline CDR1 is MNHNS and CDR2 SASEGT. The CDR3 has 15 amino acids. The CDR3 here is CASSEWRQDNYGYTF. CDR3 DNA: TGTGCCAGCAGTGAATGGAGACAAGATAACTATGGCTACACCTTC.

This clone has just one count. The chain employs TRBV30 and TRBJ1-5; TRBD1 agrees at 10 bases. The CDR3 covers 14 residues. J gave up 5 bases and V 2 bases, and 3 bases lay outside the gene matches. The V gene's germline CDR1 is GTSNPN and CDR2 SVGIG (reference sequence). The CDR3 region is CAWSQTGGDQPQHF. For the CDR3, the DNA is TGTGCCTGGAGTCAGACAGGGGGCGATCAGCCCCAGCATTTT.

The V call is TRBV15, the J call TRBJ1-6; possible D gene TRBD1, 6 bases. V lost 7 bases and J lost 4, with 20 bases in between. The V gene's germline CDR1 is LNHNV and CDR2 YYDKDF (reference sequence). This CDR3 is 17 amino acids long. CDR3 region: CATMNPGEGVYNSPLHF. The CDR3 nucleotides are TGTGCCACCATGAACCCAGGGGAGGGGGTATATAATTCACCCCTCCACTTT.